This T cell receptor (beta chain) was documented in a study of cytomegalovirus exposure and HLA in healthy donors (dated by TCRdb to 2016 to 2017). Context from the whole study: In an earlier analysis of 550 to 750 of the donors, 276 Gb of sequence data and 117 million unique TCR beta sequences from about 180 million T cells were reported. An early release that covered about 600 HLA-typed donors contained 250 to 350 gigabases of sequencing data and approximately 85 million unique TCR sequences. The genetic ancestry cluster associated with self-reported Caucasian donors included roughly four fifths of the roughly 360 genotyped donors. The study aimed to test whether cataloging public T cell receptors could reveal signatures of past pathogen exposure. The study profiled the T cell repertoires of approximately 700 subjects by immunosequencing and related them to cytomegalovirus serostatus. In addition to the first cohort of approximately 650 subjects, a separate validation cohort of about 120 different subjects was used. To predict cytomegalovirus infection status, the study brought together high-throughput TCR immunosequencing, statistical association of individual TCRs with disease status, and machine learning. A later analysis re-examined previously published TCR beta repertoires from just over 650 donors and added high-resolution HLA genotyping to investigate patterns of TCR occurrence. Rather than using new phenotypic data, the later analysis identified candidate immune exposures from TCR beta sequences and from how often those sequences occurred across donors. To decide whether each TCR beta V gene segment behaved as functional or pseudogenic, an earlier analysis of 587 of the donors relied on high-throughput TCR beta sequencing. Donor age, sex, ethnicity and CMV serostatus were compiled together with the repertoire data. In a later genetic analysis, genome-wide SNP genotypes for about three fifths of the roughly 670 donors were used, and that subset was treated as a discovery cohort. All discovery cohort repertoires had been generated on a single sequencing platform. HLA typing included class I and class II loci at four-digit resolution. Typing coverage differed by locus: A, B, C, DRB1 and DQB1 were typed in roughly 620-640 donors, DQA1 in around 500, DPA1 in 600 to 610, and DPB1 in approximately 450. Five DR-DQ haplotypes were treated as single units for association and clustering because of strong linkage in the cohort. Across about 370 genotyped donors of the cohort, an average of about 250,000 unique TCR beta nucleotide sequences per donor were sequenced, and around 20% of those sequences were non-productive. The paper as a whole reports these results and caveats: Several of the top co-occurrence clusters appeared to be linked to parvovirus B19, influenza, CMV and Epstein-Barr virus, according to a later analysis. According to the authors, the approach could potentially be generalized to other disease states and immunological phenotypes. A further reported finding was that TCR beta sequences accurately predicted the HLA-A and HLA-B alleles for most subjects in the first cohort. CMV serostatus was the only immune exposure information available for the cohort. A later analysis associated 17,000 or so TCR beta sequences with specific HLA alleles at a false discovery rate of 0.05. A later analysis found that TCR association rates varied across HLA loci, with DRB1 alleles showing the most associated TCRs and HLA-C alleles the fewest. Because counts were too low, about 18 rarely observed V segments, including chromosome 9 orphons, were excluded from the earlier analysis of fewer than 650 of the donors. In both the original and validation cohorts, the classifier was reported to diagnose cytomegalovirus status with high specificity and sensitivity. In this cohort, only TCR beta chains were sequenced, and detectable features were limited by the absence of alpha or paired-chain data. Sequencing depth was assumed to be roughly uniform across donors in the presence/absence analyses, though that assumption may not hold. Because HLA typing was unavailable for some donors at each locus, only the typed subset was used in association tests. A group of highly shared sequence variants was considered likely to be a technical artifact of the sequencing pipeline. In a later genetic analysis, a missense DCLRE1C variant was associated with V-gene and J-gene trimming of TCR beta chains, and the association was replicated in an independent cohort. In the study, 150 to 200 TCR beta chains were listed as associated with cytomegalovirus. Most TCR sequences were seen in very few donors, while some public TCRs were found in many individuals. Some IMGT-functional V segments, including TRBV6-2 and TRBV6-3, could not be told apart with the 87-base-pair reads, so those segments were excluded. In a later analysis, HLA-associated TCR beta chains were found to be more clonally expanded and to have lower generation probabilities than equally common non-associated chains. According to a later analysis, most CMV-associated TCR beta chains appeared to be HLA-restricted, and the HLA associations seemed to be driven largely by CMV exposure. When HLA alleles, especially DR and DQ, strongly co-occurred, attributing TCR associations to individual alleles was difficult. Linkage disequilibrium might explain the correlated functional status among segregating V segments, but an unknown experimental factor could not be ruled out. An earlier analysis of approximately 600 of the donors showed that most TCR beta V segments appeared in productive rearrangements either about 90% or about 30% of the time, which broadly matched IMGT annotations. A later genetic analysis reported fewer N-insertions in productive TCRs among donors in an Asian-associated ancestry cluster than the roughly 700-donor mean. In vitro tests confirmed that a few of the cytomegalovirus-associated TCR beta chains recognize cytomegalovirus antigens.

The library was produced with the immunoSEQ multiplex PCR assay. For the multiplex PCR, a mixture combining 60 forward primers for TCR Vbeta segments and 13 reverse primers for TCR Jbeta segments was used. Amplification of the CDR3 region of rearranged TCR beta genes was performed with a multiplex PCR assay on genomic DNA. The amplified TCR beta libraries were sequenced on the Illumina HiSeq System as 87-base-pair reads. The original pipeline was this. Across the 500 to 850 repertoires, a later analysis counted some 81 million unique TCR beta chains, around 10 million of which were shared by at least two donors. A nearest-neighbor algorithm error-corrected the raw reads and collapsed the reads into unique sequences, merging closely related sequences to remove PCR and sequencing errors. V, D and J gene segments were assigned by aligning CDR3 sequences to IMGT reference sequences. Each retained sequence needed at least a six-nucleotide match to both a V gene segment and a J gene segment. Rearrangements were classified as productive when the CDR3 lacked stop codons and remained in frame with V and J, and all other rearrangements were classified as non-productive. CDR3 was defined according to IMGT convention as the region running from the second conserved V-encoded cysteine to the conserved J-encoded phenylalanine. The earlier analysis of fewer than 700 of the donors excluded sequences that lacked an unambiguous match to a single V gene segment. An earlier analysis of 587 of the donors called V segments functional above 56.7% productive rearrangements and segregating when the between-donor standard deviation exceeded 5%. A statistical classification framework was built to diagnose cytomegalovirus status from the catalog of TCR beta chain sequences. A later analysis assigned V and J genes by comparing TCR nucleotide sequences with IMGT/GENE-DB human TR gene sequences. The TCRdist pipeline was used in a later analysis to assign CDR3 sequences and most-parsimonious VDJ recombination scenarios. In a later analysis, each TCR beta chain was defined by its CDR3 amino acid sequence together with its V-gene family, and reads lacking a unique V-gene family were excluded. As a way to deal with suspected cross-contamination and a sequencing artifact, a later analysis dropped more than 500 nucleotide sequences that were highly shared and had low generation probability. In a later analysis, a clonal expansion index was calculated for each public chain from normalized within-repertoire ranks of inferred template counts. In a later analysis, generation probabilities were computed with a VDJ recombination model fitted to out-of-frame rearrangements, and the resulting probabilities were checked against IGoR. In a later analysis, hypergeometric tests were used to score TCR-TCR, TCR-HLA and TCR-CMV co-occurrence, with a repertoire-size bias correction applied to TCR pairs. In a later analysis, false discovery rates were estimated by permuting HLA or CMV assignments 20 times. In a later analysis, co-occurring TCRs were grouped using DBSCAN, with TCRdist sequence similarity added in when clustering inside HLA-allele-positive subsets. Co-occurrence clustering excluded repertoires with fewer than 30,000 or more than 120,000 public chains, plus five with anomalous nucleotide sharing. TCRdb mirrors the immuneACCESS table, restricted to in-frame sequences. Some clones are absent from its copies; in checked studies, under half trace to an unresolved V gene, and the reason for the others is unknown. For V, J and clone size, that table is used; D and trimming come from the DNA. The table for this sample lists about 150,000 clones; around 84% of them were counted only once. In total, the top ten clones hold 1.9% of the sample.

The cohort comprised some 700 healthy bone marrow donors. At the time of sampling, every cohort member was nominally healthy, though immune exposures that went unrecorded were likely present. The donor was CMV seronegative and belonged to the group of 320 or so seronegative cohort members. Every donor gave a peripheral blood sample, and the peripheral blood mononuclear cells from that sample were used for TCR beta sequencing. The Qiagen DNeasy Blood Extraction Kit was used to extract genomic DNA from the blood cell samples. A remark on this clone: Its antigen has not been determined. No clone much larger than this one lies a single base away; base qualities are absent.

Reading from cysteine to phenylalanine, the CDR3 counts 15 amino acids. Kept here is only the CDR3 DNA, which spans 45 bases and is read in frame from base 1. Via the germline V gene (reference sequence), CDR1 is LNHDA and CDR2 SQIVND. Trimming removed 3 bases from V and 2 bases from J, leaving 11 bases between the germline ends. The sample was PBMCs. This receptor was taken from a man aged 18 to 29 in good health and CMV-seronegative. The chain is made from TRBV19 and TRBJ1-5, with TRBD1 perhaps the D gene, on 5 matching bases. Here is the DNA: TGTGCCAGTAGTATGGTGCAGGGTCGCAATCAGCCCCAGCATTTT. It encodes CASSMVQGRNQPQHF.